These 32 T cell receptor beta chains were sequenced from one sample in a study of CD8 T cells in ankylosing spondylitis. Study-wide results and limits: For ankylosing spondylitis blood, a TCR beta motif of 7 or 8 highly homologous variants appeared characteristic.

TCRdb reanalysed the 5' RACE reads using MiXCR and keeps one entry per CDR3 protein. The table includes more than 500,000 distinct CDR3 sequences, over 4% detected once. These receptors' antigens are unknown. The sequencing input was blood, either unsorted or a sorted T cell fraction (not recorded which). Receptor source: a male donor with ankylosing spondylitis.

This clonotype was counted at least ten times. This chain links TRBV4-3 with TRBJ1-4; D unclear. The length of the CDR3 is 13 residues. Trimming cost V 1 base and J 14 bases, with 14 bases left between them. Per the germline V gene, CDR1 is LGHNA and CDR2 is YSLEER. The CDR3 nucleotides read TGCGCCAGCAGCCAAGGGCCGACTTTGTCGCTGTTTTTT. This encodes CASSQGPTLSLFF.

There are many counts of this clonotype. The V call is TRBV29-1, the J call TRBJ2-5, with 11 positions matching TRBD1. Germline V gives CDR1 SQVTM, CDR2 ANQGSEA. The CDR3 loop spans 12 amino acids. Germline trimming cut 7 bases from V and 5 bases from J; bases unmatched to any gene: 3. Here the CDR3 reads CSAGQGAETQYF. CDR3 nucleotides: TGCAGCGCCGGACAGGGGGCGGAGACCCAGTACTTC.

The sample holds many counts of this clonotype. V and J are TRBV24-1 and TRBJ2-1; possible D gene TRBD2, 7 bases. Trimming took off 4 bases at V and 1 base at J, with 13 bases between the two ends. Germline V lookup: CDR1 KGHDR, CDR2 SFDVKD. The CDR3 totals 16 residues. The CDR3 loop is CATSDGGRGSYNEQFF. In nucleotides, the CDR3 is TGTGCCACCAGTGACGGGGGGCGGGGGTCCTACAATGAGCAGTTCTTC.

This clonotype came up many times. The chain employs TRBV15 and TRBJ1-2; a possible D gene is TRBD1 (5 bases). Between the trimmed V and J ends, which lost 2 bases and 6 bases, there was a span of 13 bases. This CDR3 comprises 14 residues. Per the germline V gene, CDR1 is LNHNV and CDR2 is YYDKDF (reference sequence). Written as DNA, the CDR3 is TGTGCCACCAGCAGAACCCAATGGGACCATGGCTACACCTTC. Translating gives CATSRTQWDHGYTF.

In its sample, this clonotype was seen many times. The chain carries TRBV7-9 and TRBJ1-2, with D unresolved. The V gene lost 5 bases and the J gene lost 4 bases, with 17 bases spanning the gap. Germline values: CDR1 SEHNR, CDR2 FQNEAQ (reference sequence). The CDR3 spans 15 residues. Written as DNA, the CDR3 is TGTGCCAGCAGCCACGGTGACGGGCAGATCTATGGCTACACCTTC. Its translation is CASSHGDGQIYGYTF. Combining the CDR3 with reference TRBV7-9 and TRBJ1-2 gives the whole variable domain DTGVSQNPRHKITKRGQNVTFRCDPISEHNRLYWYRQTLGQGPEFLTYFQNEAQLEKSRLLSDRFSAERPKGSFSTLEIQRTEQGDSAMYLCASSHGDGQIYGYTFGSGTRLTVV.

This clonotype has more than one count but fewer than ten. The V call is TRBV18, the J call TRBJ2-5, with D perhaps assigned TRBD1 or TRBD2 (5 bases each). V was shortened by 2 bases and J by 3 bases, with 13 bases between the two germline ends. The length of the CDR3 is 15 residues. Germline V gives CDR1 KGHSH, CDR2 LQKENI. DNA for the CDR3: TGTGCCAGCTCACCAAATCATGGGACCAAAGAGACCCAGTACTTC. Translation gives CASSPNHGTKETQYF.

This clonotype was counted ten times or more. The gene calls are TRBV5-1 and TRBJ2-1; D gene unclear. CDR3 length equals 13 residues. Trimming removed 4 bases from V and 4 bases from J, with 9 bases in between. Germline V gives CDR1 SGHRS, CDR2 YFSETQ. The CDR3 bases are TGCGCCAGCAGCAAGGACCAGTACAATGAGCAGTTCTTC. Its protein product is CASSKDQYNEQFF.

There are many counts of this clonotype. DNA of the CDR3: TGTGCCAGCAGTTCACACTACGGGACAGGGATCGATGAGCAGTTCTTC. It yields the protein CASSSHYGTGIDEQFF. The chain has TRBV27 and TRBJ2-1, with 9 bases fitting TRBD1. Germline values: CDR1 MNHEY, CDR2 SMNVEV (reference sequence). This CDR3 region has 16 residues. V gave up 4 bases and J gave up 8 bases; unmatched junction bases: 12.

The chain uses TRBV20-1 and TRBJ2-7; D is possibly TRBD2 (6 bases). This CDR3 comprises 16 residues. Trimming pared 0 bases from V and 2 bases from J, leaving 17 bases between. CDR1 is DFQATT and CDR2 is SNEGSKA in the germline V gene (reference sequence). The CDR3 loop reads CSARDLGGRRAYEQYF. The DNA for the CDR3 is TGCAGTGCTAGAGATCTCGGAGGGCGCAGAGCCTACGAGCAGTACTTC.

This clonotype was recorded many times. This chain uses TRBV20-1 with TRBJ1-1; no reliable D call. Trimming removed 5 bases at V and 0 bases at J, with 13 bases between. The V gene's germline CDR1 is DFQATT and CDR2 SNEGSKA (reference sequence). The length of the CDR3 is 14 residues. DNA for the CDR3: TGCAGTGCTCCGGCGAAATTAATGAACACTGAAGCTTTCTTT. Encoded protein: CSAPAKLMNTEAFF.

This clonotype was picked up many times. The J gene is TRBJ1-1, the V gene TRBV20-1; no definite D call. The germline V gene encodes CDR1 DFQATT and CDR2 SNEGSKA (reference sequence). Trimming stripped 1 base from V and 3 bases from J, with 12 bases between. The CDR3 loop spans 14 amino acids. The CDR3 sequence is CSARVQPGDTEAFF. CDR3 bases: TGCAGTGCTAGAGTACAGCCCGGGGACACTGAAGCTTTCTTT.

This clonotype has at least ten counts. This chain links TRBV10-3 with TRBJ2-7; 12 positions match TRBD2. CDR3 length: 15 residues. The germline V gene encodes CDR1 ENHRY and CDR2 SYGVKD. V lost 5 bases and J lost 4; bases outside the gene matches: 6. The CDR3 nucleotides are TGTGCCATCAGTCCCCTAGCGGGAGGGCCTTACGAGCAGTACTTC. It translates to CAISPLAGGPYEQYF.

This clonotype was recorded many times. V gene TRBV12-3 or TRBV12-4 combines with J gene TRBJ2-1; 12 bases line up with TRBD1. The CDR3 is 15 amino acids. Germline trimming cut 7 bases from V and 10 bases from J; bases unmatched to any gene: 11. The CDR3 is CASTWGGQGAREQFF. CDR3 nucleotide sequence: TGTGCCAGCACCTGGGGGGGACAGGGGGCTAGGGAGCAGTTCTTC.

There are many counts of this clonotype. The CDR3 reads CASSLRANRVGSNQPQHF. The CDR3, as DNA: TGTGCCAGCAGTTTAAGGGCGAACAGGGTGGGGAGCAATCAGCCCCAGCATTTT. This rearrangement joins TRBV27 to TRBJ1-5; a weak D match, TRBD1 (6 bases). CDR3 length equals 18 residues. V lost 2 bases, J lost 1 base, and 18 bases lay in between. Germline V gives CDR1 MNHEY, CDR2 SMNVEV (reference sequence).

The sample holds a few counts of this clonotype. The chain joins TRBV20-1 to TRBJ2-7; 10 nucleotides agree with TRBD2. J gave up 4 bases and V 5 bases, and 8 bases lay outside the gene matches. Looked up from germline, CDR1 is DFQATT and CDR2 is SNEGSKA (reference sequence). The CDR3 spans 14 residues. For the CDR3, the DNA is TGCAGTGCTTCTCGAGCGGGAGGGCCGTACGAGCAGTACTTC. It encodes CSASRAGGPYEQYF.

This clonotype was observed at least ten times. CDR3 nucleotide sequence: TGTGCCAGCAGCAGAAGAGTAGGACCCTTGAACACCGGGGAGCTGTTTTTT. As protein: CASSRRVGPLNTGELFF. The V gene is TRBV7-3, the J gene TRBJ2-2; D not certain. V shed 5 bases and J shed 1 base, with 17 bases lying between them. The CDR3 contains 17 residues. Germline CDR1 reads SGHTA; CDR2 reads FQGTGA.

This clonotype was seen more than once but under ten times. This chain uses TRBV7-2 with TRBJ2-2; a possible D gene is TRBD1 (5 bases). Germline lookup yields CDR1 SGHTA and CDR2 FQGNSA. The V end lost 0 bases, the J end lost 1 base, and 12 bases lay between the germline ends. The CDR3 contains 17 residues. The chain's CDR3 is CASSLALRALNTGELFF. The CDR3 DNA sequence: TGTGCCAGCAGCTTAGCCCTCAGGGCCCTGAACACCGGGGAGCTGTTTTTT.

This clonotype has at least ten counts. The chain is built from TRBV4-2 and TRBJ1-1, with unresolved D. Trimming left V 1 base short and J 7 bases short, with 22 bases between. The V gene's germline CDR1 is LGHNA and CDR2 YNFKEQ. This CDR3 has 17 residues. The CDR3 region is CASSQGPDAAPKIEAFF. CDR3 DNA: TGTGCCAGCAGCCAAGGACCTGACGCGGCCCCGAAAATTGAAGCTTTCTTT.

At least ten counts were recorded for this clonotype. The genes are TRBV29-1 and TRBJ1-2, with unresolved D. The germline gives CDR1 SQVTM, CDR2 ANQGSEA. The CDR3 has 12 amino acids. Trimming shortened V by 0 bases and J by 8 bases, and 10 bases separated the two germline ends. The CDR3 protein is CSVEDGGLGYTF. The DNA of the CDR3 is TGCAGCGTTGAAGATGGAGGGTTGGGCTACACCTTC.

This clonotype has a count of ten or more. The genes are TRBV20-1 and TRBJ2-3; D may be TRBD1 or TRBD2 (6 bases each). The V end was cut by 4 bases, the J end by 4 bases, with 18 bases between. CDR1 is DFQATT, CDR2 SNEGSKA, per germline (reference sequence). The CDR3 is made up of 15 amino acids. The CDR3 region is CSATLAWGAADTQYF. CDR3 nucleotides: TGCAGTGCTACCTTGGCCTGGGGGGCTGCAGATACGCAGTATTTT.

This clonotype was seen at least ten times. This chain joins TRBV5-1 and TRBJ2-4, with TRBD1 matching 11 bases. V trimming: 0 bases; J trimming: 9 bases; junction bases outside the gene matches: 5. The germline V gene has CDR1 SGHRS and CDR2 YFSETQ. CDR3 length: 15 amino acids. The CDR3 is CASSLGTGGFGIQYF. CDR3 DNA sequence: TGCGCCAGCAGCTTGGGGACAGGGGGCTTTGGCATTCAGTACTTC.

This clonotype was picked up many times. This rearrangement joins TRBV29-1 to TRBJ2-1, with 15 bases lining up with TRBD2. Per germline, CDR1 SQVTM and CDR2 ANQGSEA. CDR3 length: 14 residues. Trimming took 3 bases from V and 9 from J; bases not matched to a gene: 3. CDR3 DNA: TGCAGCGTTGAGGGGACTAGCGGGAGGTTTGAGCAGTTCTTC. It yields the protein CSVEGTSGRFEQFF.

This clonotype has ten or more counts. This chain connects TRBV5-1 to TRBJ1-2, with D possibly TRBD1 on 5 matching bases. V was trimmed by 0 bases and J by 8 bases, leaving 11 bases between them. The germline V gene encodes CDR1 SGHRS and CDR2 YFSETQ. CDR3 length equals 13 residues. The DNA of the CDR3 is TGCGCCAGCAGCTTGGAAGGAGGGGAAGGCTACACCTTC. Its protein product is CASSLEGGEGYTF.

This clonotype came up many times. The chain has TRBV20-1 and TRBJ2-4; D is perhaps TRBD2 (6 bases). Trimming took 6 bases from V and 3 from J, leaving 15 bases between them. The germline V gene encodes CDR1 DFQATT and CDR2 SNEGSKA (reference sequence). The CDR3 consists of 14 residues. As DNA, the CDR3 is TGCAGTGCAATGGAGGGAGTGGTCAAAAACATTCAGTACTTC. Translated: CSAMEGVVKNIQYF.

This clonotype was recorded many times. The V call is TRBV4-1, the J call TRBJ2-7; 8 nucleotides line up with TRBD2. After removal of 2 bases from V and 3 bases from J, the junction contained 6 bases not matched to a gene. CDR1 is MGHRA, CDR2 YSYEKL, per germline. The CDR3 totals 15 residues. The CDR3 is CASSQLSGMGYEQYF. Written as DNA, the CDR3 is TGCGCCAGCAGCCAACTTAGCGGGATGGGCTACGAGCAGTACTTC.

This clonotype was detected many times. The CDR3 loop reads CASSLGEWQYF. CDR3 nucleotide sequence: TGTGCCAGCAGCTTAGGGGAGTGGCAGTACTTC. The genes are TRBV7-9 and TRBJ2-7; D perhaps matches TRBD2 (5 bases). V dropped 1 base and J dropped 9 bases, with 7 bases sitting between them. The germline V gene encodes CDR1 SEHNR and CDR2 FQNEAQ (reference sequence). The CDR3 spans 11 residues.

In this sample, this clonotype turned up many times. The J gene is TRBJ1-5, the V gene TRBV20-1; no definite D call. The ends were cut back, 4 bases at V and 3 bases at J, with 7 bases in the middle. There are 12 residues in the CDR3. Germline V gene lookup returns CDR1 DFQATT and CDR2 SNEGSKA (reference sequence). CDR3: CSANDNNQPQHF. As DNA, the CDR3 is TGCAGTGCTAACGACAACAATCAGCCCCAGCATTTT.

This clonotype was counted ten times or more. V and J are TRBV5-6 and TRBJ2-4; D remains unclear. In germline, CDR1 is SGHDT, CDR2 YYEEEE. Trimming took 0 bases from V and 6 from J, leaving 7 bases between them. The CDR3 is 13 residues long. The CDR3, as DNA: TGTGCCAGCAGCTTGGGCACCATAAACATTCAGTACTTC. This translates into CASSLGTINIQYF.

This clonotype was observed many times. The chain has TRBV20-1 and TRBJ2-7, with 7 bases that match TRBD2. From germline, CDR1 is DFQATT and CDR2 SNEGSKA (reference sequence). V lost 3 bases, J lost 3 bases, and 8 bases stayed unmatched. This CDR3 has 14 amino acids. The CDR3 bases are TGCAGTGCTAGTAGGTCTAGCGGATACTACGAGCAGTACTTC. Protein sequence: CSASRSSGYYEQYF.

Ten or more counts support this clonotype. The V and J genes are TRBV10-3 and TRBJ2-7; TRBD2 matches at 12 bases. Germline trimming cut 7 bases from V and 1 base from J; bases unmatched to any gene: 5. Germline CDR1 ENHRY, CDR2 SYGVKD. The CDR3 spans 15 residues. DNA for the CDR3: TGTGCCATCAAACGACTAGCGGGGGAGTCCTACGAGCAGTACTTC. This encodes CAIKRLAGESYEQYF.

This clonotype was observed at least ten times. The chain employs TRBV4-1 and TRBJ2-1; 12 bases fit TRBD2. The CDR3 spans 15 residues. J lost 9 bases, V lost 4 bases, and 7 bases had no gene match. From germline, CDR1 is MGHRA and CDR2 YSYEKL. The DNA for the CDR3 is TGCGCCAGCAGCCCCGGACTAGCGGGGAGACTTGAGCAGTTCTTC. Translated: CASSPGLAGRLEQFF.

There are many counts of this clonotype. The genes are TRBV24-1 and TRBJ2-2; D unclear. The CDR3 is made up of 13 amino acids. Trimming cost V 9 bases and J 3 bases, with 10 bases left between them. Germline CDR1 is KGHDR and CDR2 is SFDVKD. Here the CDR3 DNA reads TGTGCCACCGGGCAGTCGTACACCGGGGAGCTGTTTTTT. It translates to CATGQSYTGELFF.